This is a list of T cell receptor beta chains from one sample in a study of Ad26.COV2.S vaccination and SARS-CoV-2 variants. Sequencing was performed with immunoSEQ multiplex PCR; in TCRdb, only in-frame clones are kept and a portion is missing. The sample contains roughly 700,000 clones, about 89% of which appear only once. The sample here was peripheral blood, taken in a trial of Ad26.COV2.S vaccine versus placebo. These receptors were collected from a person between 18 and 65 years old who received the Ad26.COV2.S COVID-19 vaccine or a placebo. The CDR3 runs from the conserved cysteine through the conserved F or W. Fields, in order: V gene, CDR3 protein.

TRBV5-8	CASSFLGPGGDTNYGYTF
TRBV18	CASSSWTGYNEQFF
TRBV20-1	CSASKGEVYNEQFF
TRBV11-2	CASSPRTSGSADTQYF
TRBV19	CASRSMNTEAFF
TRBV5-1	CASSLAVGGHETQYF
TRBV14	CASSQRWETQYF
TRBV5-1	CASSLGPAGGPLGAYEQYF
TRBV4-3	CASSQVGTGIFSPGNTIYF
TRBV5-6	CASSFGDRVSYEQYF
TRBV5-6	CASSLMHSGRAPYEQYF
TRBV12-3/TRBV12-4	CASSRTGWGELFF
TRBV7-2	CASSLAGQASYEQYF
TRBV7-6	CASSLSSGLTGELFF
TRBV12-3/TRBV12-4	CASSRLGGGELFF
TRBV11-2	CASSFRWSADTQYF
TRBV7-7	CASSPTGGAGYTF
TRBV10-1	CASSDRGPGTGELFF
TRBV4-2	CASSQTGTRETQYF
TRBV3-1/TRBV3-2	CASSQGQGVGPQHF
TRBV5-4	CASSLGGTGGYEQYF
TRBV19	CASSPRDRPYGYTF
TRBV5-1	CASSSPQWGQLLAYEQYF